The clone carrying this T cell receptor (beta chain) was observed a single time. Its target is unknown. This sample is part of a study of shared clonotypes between healthy human individuals. The overall study: A couple of women and a few men aged 18 to 49 served as donors. Study-wide results and limits: Among donors, sharing of clonotypes was expected to be affected by sequencing depth.

Clones were read by immunoSEQ multiplex PCR, and TCRdb kept only the in-frame ones, dropping some. Of a few million clones listed, nearly 97% are singletons. The clonotype comes from a man aged 18 to 29 in good health. The sample consisted of naive CD4+ T cells sorted from blood. Subset in this sample: CD45RA+ positively selected.

In nucleotides, the CDR3 is TGTGCCAGCAGCTTACCCCCCGGCTTCGAGCAGTACTTC. Translated: CASSLPPGFEQYF. The V call is TRBV7-9, the J call TRBJ2-7; D remains unclear. V shed 2 bases and J shed 6 bases, with 11 bases lying between them. Germline CDR1 is SEHNR and CDR2 is FQNEAQ (reference sequence). The CDR3 contains 13 residues.